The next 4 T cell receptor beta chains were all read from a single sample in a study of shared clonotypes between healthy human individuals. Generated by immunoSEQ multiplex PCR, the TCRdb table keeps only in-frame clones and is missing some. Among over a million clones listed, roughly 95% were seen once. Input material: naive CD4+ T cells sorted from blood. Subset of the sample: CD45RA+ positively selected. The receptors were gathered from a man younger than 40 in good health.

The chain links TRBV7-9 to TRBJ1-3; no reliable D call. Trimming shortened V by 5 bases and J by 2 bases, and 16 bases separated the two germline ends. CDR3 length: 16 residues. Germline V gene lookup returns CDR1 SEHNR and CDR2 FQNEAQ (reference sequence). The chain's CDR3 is CASSPYETLPGNTIYF. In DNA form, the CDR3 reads TGTGCCAGCAGCCCCTATGAGACCCTCCCTGGAAACACCATATATTTT.

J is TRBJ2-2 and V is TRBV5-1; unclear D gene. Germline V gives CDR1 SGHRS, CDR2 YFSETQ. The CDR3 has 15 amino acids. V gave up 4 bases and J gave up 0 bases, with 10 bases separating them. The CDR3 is CASSIPGPNTGELFF. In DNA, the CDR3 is TGCGCCAGCAGCATCCCAGGCCCGAACACCGGGGAGCTGTTTTTT. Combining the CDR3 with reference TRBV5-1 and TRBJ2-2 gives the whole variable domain KAGVTQTPRYLIKTRGQQVTLSCSPISGHRSVSWYQQTPGQGLQFLFEYFSETQRNKGNFPGRFSGRQFSNSRSEMNVSTLELGDSALYLCASSIPGPNTGELFFGEGSRLTVL.

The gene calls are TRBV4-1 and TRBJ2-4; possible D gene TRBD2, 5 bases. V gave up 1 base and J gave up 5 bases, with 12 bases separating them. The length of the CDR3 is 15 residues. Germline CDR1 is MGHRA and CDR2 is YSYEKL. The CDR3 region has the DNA TGCGCCAGCAGCCAAGTATGGACTCGAGAAAACATTCAGTACTTC. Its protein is CASSQVWTRENIQYF.

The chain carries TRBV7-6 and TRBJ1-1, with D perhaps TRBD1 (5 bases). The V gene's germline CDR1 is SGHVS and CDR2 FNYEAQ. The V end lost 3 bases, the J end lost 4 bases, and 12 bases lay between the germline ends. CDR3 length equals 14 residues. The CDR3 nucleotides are TGTGCCAGCAGCTTCGACCTGGGGGGCACTGAAGCTTTCTTT. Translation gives CASSFDLGGTEAFF.